This passage covers 19 T cell receptor beta chains from one sample sequenced in a study of blood T cell repertoires in COVID-19. The repertoire was sequenced with immunoSEQ multiplex PCR; TCRdb's copy has only in-frame clones and lacks some. The top ten hold 1.5% to 2% of the sample, which has about 220,000 clones, about 90% seen once. Sequences were obtained from peripheral blood. The receptors come from a man in his forties with active or convalescent COVID-19.

J is TRBJ1-3 and V is TRBV3-1 (or the pseudogene TRBV3-2); D is unclear. V was shortened by 3 bases and J by 6 bases, with 6 bases between the two germline ends. The germline gives CDR1 LGHDT, CDR2 YNNKEL (reference sequence). CDR3 length: 12 residues. In DNA form, the CDR3 reads TGTGCCAGCAGCCAGAAGCCAAACACCATATATTTT. It encodes CASSQKPNTIYF.

About this clone: Additional DNA sequences in this sample encode the identical CDR3. The chain links TRBV18 to TRBJ1-1; the match to TRBD1 covers 9 bases. V dropped 2 bases and J dropped 4; count of bases not matched to a gene: 2. Looked up from germline, CDR1 is KGHSH and CDR2 is LQKENI. CDR3 length: 14 amino acids. The CDR3 is CASSPTGGITEAFF. As DNA, the CDR3 is TGTGCCAGCTCACCAACAGGGGGCATCACTGAAGCTTTCTTT.

The V and J genes are TRBV3-1 (or the pseudogene TRBV3-2) and TRBJ2-1; D is possibly TRBD2 (6 bases). The CDR3 spans 11 residues. Germline lookup yields CDR1 LGHDT and CDR2 YNNKEL (reference sequence). V lost 1 base and J lost 16, with 11 bases in between. This CDR3 is CASSQAGVGFF. The CDR3 DNA reads TGTGCCAGCAGCCAAGCGGGAGTCGGCTTCTTC.

This chain joins TRBV29-1 and TRBJ1-5, with D tentatively TRBD1 (5 bases). Germline loops: CDR1 SQVTM, CDR2 ANQGSEA. Trimming shortened V by 0 bases and J by 9 bases, and 12 bases separated the two germline ends. This CDR3 spans 13 amino acids. CDR3 sequence reads: CSVEEALGGPQHF. CDR3 sequence (DNA): TGCAGCGTTGAAGAGGCTCTCGGGGGGCCCCAGCATTTT.

This clone was seen just once. The chain joins TRBV7-3 to TRBJ1-3, with 7 positions matching TRBD1. With V trimmed by 5 bases and J by 1 base, 2 bases remained unmatched. Germline CDR1 reads SGHTA; CDR2 reads FQGTGA. The CDR3 is 14 amino acids. The CDR3 spells CASSRDSSGNTIYF. For the CDR3, the DNA is TGTGCCAGCAGCCGGGACAGTTCTGGAAACACCATATATTTT.

The gene calls are TRBV9 and TRBJ2-3; D is ambiguous. Germline CDR1 is SGDLS and CDR2 is YYNGEE. The CDR3 is made up of 14 amino acids. Trimming took off 3 bases at V and 2 bases at J, with 10 bases between the two ends. CDR3 sequence: CASSAPTPTDTQYF. Here the CDR3 DNA reads TGTGCCAGCAGCGCCCCTACCCCCACAGATACGCAGTATTTT.

The sample holds a few counts of this clone. This chain uses TRBV6-5 with TRBJ2-7; D may be TRBD1 (6 bases). The germline CDR1 and CDR2 sequences are MNHEY and SVGAGI. The V end lost 1 base, the J end lost 5 bases, and 15 bases lay between the germline ends. The CDR3 consists of 15 residues. The CDR3 loop is CASSYFGQGIDEQYF. The CDR3 region has the DNA TGTGCCAGCAGTTACTTTGGGCAGGGGATTGACGAGCAGTACTTC.

The chain carries TRBV2 and TRBJ1-5; 8 positions agree with TRBD1. This CDR3 has 15 amino acids. From germline, CDR1 is SNHLY and CDR2 FYNNEI. J was trimmed by 3 bases and V by 7 bases; bases with no gene match: 8. CDR3 sequence: CASNGQGTINQPQHF. The CDR3 DNA reads TGTGCCAGCAACGGACAGGGAACCATCAATCAGCCCCAGCATTTT.

The chain joins TRBV25-1 to TRBJ2-7; 8 bases agree with TRBD1. With V trimmed by 10 bases and J by 4 bases, 9 bases remained unmatched. The germline gives CDR1 MGHDK, CDR2 SYGVNS. The CDR3 is made up of 13 amino acids. CDR3 loop: CATTPTGEYEQYF. Here the CDR3 DNA reads TGTGCCACTACGCCGACAGGGGAATACGAGCAGTACTTC.

V gene TRBV3-1 (or the pseudogene TRBV3-2) combines with J gene TRBJ1-5, with D hard to call. Trimming took off 4 bases at V and 9 bases at J, with 25 bases between the two ends. The CDR3 extends over 17 amino acids. The germline V gene has CDR1 LGHDT and CDR2 YNNKEL (reference sequence). In DNA form, the CDR3 reads TGTGCCAGCAGCCTCTCTTTAAGTGGCAGTCCCGCAGGGCCCCAGCATTTT. It encodes CASSLSLSGSPAGPQHF.

The J gene is TRBJ1-5, the V gene TRBV27, with D possibly matching TRBD1 (6 bases). The CDR3 runs 17 residues. Germline CDR1 reads MNHEY; CDR2 reads SMNVEV (reference sequence). Trimming cost V 5 bases and J 0 bases, with 17 bases left between them. CDR3 sequence: CASSPSWGHNSNQPQHF. CDR3 DNA sequence: TGTGCCAGCAGTCCTAGTTGGGGACACAATAGCAATCAGCCCCAGCATTTT.

The V gene is TRBV10-3, the J gene TRBJ1-1, with unresolved D. The ends were cut back, 0 bases at V and 2 bases at J, with 7 bases in the middle. The CDR3 totals 14 residues. From germline, CDR1 is ENHRY and CDR2 SYGVKD. DNA of the CDR3: TGTGCCATCAGTGAGTCGAGGGTTAACACTGAAGCTTTCTTT. Its translation: CAISESRVNTEAFF.

The chain recombines TRBV6-1 with TRBJ2-2; D possibly corresponds to TRBD1 (5 bases). Germline V gives CDR1 MNHNS, CDR2 SASEGT. The V end lost 3 bases, the J end lost 1 base, and 9 bases lay between the germline ends. The CDR3 length is 15 residues. The CDR3 spells CASSEDNLNTGELFF. DNA of the CDR3: TGTGCCAGCAGTGAGGACAACCTGAACACCGGGGAGCTGTTTTTT.

V gene TRBV11-3 combines with J gene TRBJ2-2; D is possibly TRBD2 (5 bases). V lost 3 bases to trimming and J lost 4 bases, with 18 bases between them. In germline, CDR1 is SGHNT, CDR2 YENEEA. The CDR3 extends over 17 amino acids. Here the CDR3 reads CASSFFLASPGTGELFF. The CDR3 DNA reads TGTGCCAGCAGCTTTTTCTTGGCTAGCCCCGGCACCGGGGAGCTGTTTTTT.

The genes are TRBV12-3 or TRBV12-4 and TRBJ2-5; no clear D. Trimming cost V 4 bases and J 5 bases, with 8 bases left between them. CDR3 size: 12 residues. The CDR3 DNA reads as TGTGCCAGCAGTTCCCTGCGGGAGACCCAGTACTTC. It is translated as CASSSLRETQYF.

This chain connects TRBV19 to TRBJ1-5, with D perhaps TRBD1 (6 bases). Trimming removed 1 base at V and 6 bases at J, with 10 bases between. Per germline, CDR1 LNHDA and CDR2 SQIVND (reference sequence). The CDR3 consists of 14 residues. The CDR3 region has the DNA TGTGCCAGTAGTATAGGGACAGTATCTCAGCCCCAGCATTTT. It codes for CASSIGTVSQPQHF.

CDR3 DNA: TGCGCCAGCAGCTTGGGGACAGGGGAAGAAAAACTGTTTTTT. It specifies CASSLGTGEEKLFF. The chain is built from TRBV5-1 and TRBJ1-4, with 9 bases fitting TRBD1. Germline CDR1 reads SGHRS; CDR2 reads YFSETQ. CDR3 length: 14 residues. V gave up 0 bases and J gave up 8 bases; unmatched junction bases: 2. Supplemented by reference TRBV5-1 and TRBJ1-4, the full variable domain reads KAGVTQTPRYLIKTRGQQVTLSCSPISGHRSVSWYQQTPGQGLQFLFEYFSETQRNKGNFPGRFSGRQFSNSRSEMNVSTLELGDSALYLCASSLGTGEEKLFFGSGTQLSVL.

The rearrangement uses TRBV3-1 (or the pseudogene TRBV3-2) and TRBJ1-2; TRBD1 matches 7 bases. The germline CDR1 and CDR2 sequences are LGHDT and YNNKEL (reference sequence). V lost 5 bases, J lost 8 bases, and 14 bases stayed unmatched. The CDR3 loop spans 15 amino acids. The CDR3 sequence: CASSSLPRQGDGYTF. CDR3 sequence (DNA): TGTGCCAGCAGCTCCCTGCCCCGGCAGGGGGACGGCTACACCTTC.

The genes are TRBV19 and TRBJ1-6; the D gene is possibly TRBD1 (5 bases). This CDR3 is 15 amino acids long. The V and J ends lost 3 bases and 6 bases respectively, with 12 bases between them. Germline-derived CDR1 and CDR2 are LNHDA and SQIVND (reference sequence). The chain's CDR3 is CASSISRGSNSPLHF. The DNA for the CDR3 is TGTGCCAGTAGTATTTCTAGGGGATCTAATTCACCCCTCCACTTT.